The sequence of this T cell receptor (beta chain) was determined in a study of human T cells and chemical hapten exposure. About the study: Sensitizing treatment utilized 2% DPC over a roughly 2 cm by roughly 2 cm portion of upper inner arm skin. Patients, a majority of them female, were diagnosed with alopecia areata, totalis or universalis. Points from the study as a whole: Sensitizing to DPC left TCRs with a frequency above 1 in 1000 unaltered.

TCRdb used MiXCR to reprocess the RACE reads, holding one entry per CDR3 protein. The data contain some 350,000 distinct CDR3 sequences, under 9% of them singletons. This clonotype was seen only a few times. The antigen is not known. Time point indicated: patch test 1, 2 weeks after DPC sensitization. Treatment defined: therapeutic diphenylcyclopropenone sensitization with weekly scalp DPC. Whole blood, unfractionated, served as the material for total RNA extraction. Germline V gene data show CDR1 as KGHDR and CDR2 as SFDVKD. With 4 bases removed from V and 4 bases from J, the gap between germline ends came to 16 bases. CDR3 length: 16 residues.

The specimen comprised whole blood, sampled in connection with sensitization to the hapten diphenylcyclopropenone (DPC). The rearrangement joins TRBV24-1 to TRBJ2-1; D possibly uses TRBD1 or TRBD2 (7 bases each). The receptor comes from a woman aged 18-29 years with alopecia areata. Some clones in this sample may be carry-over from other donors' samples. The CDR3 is CATSDPGGAAYNEQFF. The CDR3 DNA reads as TGTGCCACCAGTGACCCAGGGGGGGCAGCGTACAATGAGCAGTTCTTC.